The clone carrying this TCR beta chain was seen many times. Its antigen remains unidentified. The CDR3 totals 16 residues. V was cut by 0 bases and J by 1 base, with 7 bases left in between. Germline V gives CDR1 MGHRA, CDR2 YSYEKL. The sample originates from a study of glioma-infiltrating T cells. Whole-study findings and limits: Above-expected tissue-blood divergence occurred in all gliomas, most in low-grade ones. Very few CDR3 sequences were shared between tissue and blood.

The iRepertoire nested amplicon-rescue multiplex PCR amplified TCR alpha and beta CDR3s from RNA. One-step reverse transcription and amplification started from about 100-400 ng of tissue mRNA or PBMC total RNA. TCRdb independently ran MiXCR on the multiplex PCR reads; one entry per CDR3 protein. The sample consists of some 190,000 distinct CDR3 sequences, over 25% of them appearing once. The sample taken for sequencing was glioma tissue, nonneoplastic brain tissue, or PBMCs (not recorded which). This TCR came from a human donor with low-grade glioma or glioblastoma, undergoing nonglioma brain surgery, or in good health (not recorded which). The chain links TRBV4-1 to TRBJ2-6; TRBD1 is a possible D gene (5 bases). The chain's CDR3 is CASSQEGVSGANVLTF. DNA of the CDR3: TGCGCCAGCAGCCAAGAAGGGGTTTCTGGGGCCAACGTCCTGACTTTC.